The 25 T cell receptor beta chains given below trace back to one sample, sequenced in a study of CD4+ T cells in melanoma. TCRdb keeps only in-frame clones here, not all; method: immunoSEQ multiplex PCR. The table shows 7,500 to 10,000 clones, with more than 65% occurring only once. Sequencing used peripheral blood. The receptors were sampled from a human donor with melanoma.

DNA of the CDR3: TGTGCCAGCAGTTCGGGACAGGTTAACTATGGCTACACCTTC. Translated: CASSSGQVNYGYTF. This chain uses TRBV27 with TRBJ1-2; 8 bases fit TRBD1. V trimming: 4 bases; J trimming: 1 base; junction bases outside the gene matches: 2. Germline V gives CDR1 MNHEY, CDR2 SMNVEV (reference sequence). This CDR3 comprises 14 residues.

The chain links TRBV6-5 to TRBJ2-5, with D possibly TRBD1 on 5 matching bases. The CDR3 covers 13 residues. Trimming took off 3 bases at V and 3 bases at J, with 8 bases between the two ends. Germline V gene sequence: CDR1 MNHEY, CDR2 SVGAGI. The CDR3 region is CASSYGREETQYF. CDR3 in DNA: TGTGCCAGCAGTTATGGCAGGGAAGAGACCCAGTACTTC.

The V and J genes are TRBV7-3 and TRBJ2-5; 13 bases fit TRBD2. CDR1 SGHTA and CDR2 FQGTGA come from the germline V gene. V was clipped by 5 bases and J by 0 bases; unmatched bases: 12. CDR3 length: 19 residues. CDR3 DNA: TGTGCCAGCAGCCGGGGCGGAATGACTAGCGGGGGGTACCAAGAGACCCAGTACTTC. Its translation: CASSRGGMTSGGYQETQYF.

This clone was counted between two and nine times. The genes are TRBV7-8 and TRBJ1-4; no firm D call. Looked up from germline, CDR1 is SGHVS and CDR2 is FQNEAQ. This CDR3 contains 14 residues. V was shortened by 7 bases and J by 4 bases, with 13 bases between the two germline ends. The CDR3 DNA reads as TGTGCCAGCACCGCGGGCTCTGTTAATGAAAAACTGTTTTTT. Its protein is CASTAGSVNEKLFF.

This clone came up once. The chain links TRBV6-1 to TRBJ1-2, with 8 bases identical to TRBD1. Trimming took 1 base from V and 4 from J; bases not matched to a gene: 5. CDR1 is MNHNS, CDR2 SASEGT, per germline. The CDR3 totals 15 residues. The DNA of the CDR3 is TGTGCCAGCAGTGAAGGACAGGGGTTCGCCTATGGCTACACCTTC. This encodes CASSEGQGFAYGYTF.

The rearrangement uses TRBV2 and TRBJ1-5; no firm D call. The V end lost 3 bases, the J end lost 0 bases, and 9 bases lay between the germline ends. CDR3 length: 15 amino acids. From germline, CDR1 is SNHLY and CDR2 FYNNEI. This chain's CDR3 is CASSEVEGSNQPQHF. The CDR3 DNA follows: TGTGCCAGCAGTGAGGTTGAGGGTAGCAATCAGCCCCAGCATTTT.

The chain has TRBV9 and TRBJ1-4; 8 bases are shared with TRBD1. Germline V lookup: CDR1 SGDLS, CDR2 YYNGEE. The CDR3 extends over 14 amino acids. V gave up 3 bases and J gave up 7 bases; unmatched junction bases: 5. The CDR3: CASSAGQGGEKLFF. The CDR3 bases are TGTGCCAGCAGCGCTGGACAGGGAGGTGAAAAACTGTTTTTT. Variable domain in full (rest from reference TRBV9 and TRBJ1-4): DSGVTQTPKHLITATGQRVTLRCSPRSGDLSVYWYQQSLDQGLQFLIQYYNGEERAKGNILERFSAQQFPDLHSELNLSSLELGDSALYFCASSAGQGGEKLFFGSGTQLSVL.

This chain uses TRBV7-6 with TRBJ2-5; D might be TRBD2 (6 bases). The J call may be wrong; the DNA end is better matched by TRBJ2-7. The germline V gene encodes CDR1 SGHVS and CDR2 FNYEAQ. This CDR3 contains 16 residues. The CDR3 region has the DNA TGTGCCAGCAGTTTTGGGGGTAGGGGAGGCTCCTACGAGCAGTACTTC. It codes for CASSFGGRGGSYEQYF.

The chain is built from TRBV7-9 and TRBJ1-1, with a tentative D call TRBD1 (5 bases). Trimming stripped 5 bases from V and 1 base from J, with 14 bases between. Germline V gene lookup returns CDR1 SEHNR and CDR2 FQNEAQ (reference sequence). The CDR3 loop spans 15 amino acids. The CDR3 DNA reads as TGTGCCAGCAGCCCCGGGACGCCTGGGAACACTGAAGCTTTCTTT. Translated: CASSPGTPGNTEAFF.

The V call is TRBV30, the J call TRBJ2-7, with 11 positions matching TRBD2. The V gene's germline CDR1 is GTSNPN and CDR2 SVGIG (reference sequence). This CDR3 has 14 residues. The V segment lost 0 bases and the J segment 12 bases; nucleotides outside the gene matches: 10. This CDR3 is CAWSVTSGAGGAYF. For the CDR3, the DNA is TGTGCCTGGAGTGTGACTAGCGGGGCGGGAGGTGCGTACTTC.

The gene calls are TRBV11-2 and TRBJ2-3, with D possibly being TRBD1 (5 bases). The CDR3 is made up of 14 amino acids. Germline V gene sequence: CDR1 SGHAT, CDR2 FQNNGV. Trimming removed 0 bases at V and 7 bases at J, with 11 bases between. The CDR3 DNA follows: TGTGCCAGCAGCTTAGATAATCAGGGTAATACGCAGTATTTT. It specifies CASSLDNQGNTQYF.

By frequency in the sample, this clone is large. The rearrangement joins TRBV2 to TRBJ1-1, with D unclear. Trimming left V 3 bases short and J 10 bases short, with 9 bases between. Germline CDR1 and CDR2: SNHLY and FYNNEI. The CDR3 runs 11 residues. The CDR3 sequence is CASSDWLPAFF. The CDR3 DNA reads as TGTGCCAGCAGTGATTGGCTCCCAGCTTTCTTT.

The V and J genes are TRBV9 and TRBJ1-5; tentatively, D is TRBD1 (5 bases). CDR3 size: 14 residues. The ends were cut back, 0 bases at V and 3 bases at J, with 7 bases in the middle. Germline values: CDR1 SGDLS, CDR2 YYNGEE. CDR3: CASSVEGDNQPQHF. The CDR3 coding sequence is TGTGCCAGCAGCGTAGAAGGGGACAATCAGCCCCAGCATTTT.

The chain combines TRBV6-4 with TRBJ2-3; 9 bases align to TRBD1. Looked up from germline, CDR1 is MRHNA and CDR2 is SNTAGT. Unmatched junction bases numbered 6, after V lost 5 bases and J lost 0 bases. The CDR3 length is 16 residues. The DNA of the CDR3 is TGTGCCAGCAGTCCGTTCGGGACAGGGAGCACAGATACGCAGTATTTT. It is translated as CASSPFGTGSTDTQYF.

This clone is classed as medium-sized. The rearrangement links TRBV30 to TRBJ2-3, with 8 bases that match TRBD2. The germline gives CDR1 GTSNPN, CDR2 SVGIG (reference sequence). The CDR3 sequence is 15 residues long. With 4 bases clipped from V and 2 bases from J, the junction kept 8 bases outside the gene matches. The CDR3 nucleotides are TGTGCCTGGATAGGCGCGGGGGGCCCCACAGATACGCAGTATTTT. Protein sequence: CAWIGAGGPTDTQYF.

The CDR3 reads CASSLEDTYNEQFF. Here the CDR3 DNA reads TGCGCCAGCAGCTTGGAGGACACTTACAATGAGCAGTTCTTC. This rearrangement joins TRBV5-1 to TRBJ2-1; D possibly corresponds to TRBD1 (5 bases). CDR3 length: 14 amino acids. Trimming stripped 0 bases from V and 4 bases from J, with 8 bases between. Germline-derived CDR1 and CDR2 are SGHRS and YFSETQ.

On this clone: A read error may explain this, as a much larger clone is one base away. This sample also contains other DNA sequences that code for the same CDR3. J is TRBJ2-1 and V is TRBV7-3, with 8 bases fitting TRBD2. From germline, CDR1 is SGHTA and CDR2 FQGTGA. J was trimmed by 7 bases and V by 6 bases; bases with no gene match: 14. CDR3 length: 16 amino acids. As DNA, the CDR3 is TGTGCCAGCAGTGCAAACCCCCGGGGGGGCCTGAATGAGCAGTTCTTC. It specifies CASSANPRGGLNEQFF. The whole variable domain, filled in from reference TRBV7-3 and TRBJ2-1, reads GAGVSQTPSNKVTEKGKYVELRCDPISGHTALYWYRQSLGQGPEFLIYFQGTGAADDSGLPNDRFFAVRPEGSVSTLKIQRTERGDSAVYLCASSANPRGGLNEQFFGPGTRLTVL.

This chain joins TRBV5-1 and TRBJ1-1, with a weak D call TRBD1 (5 bases). The CDR3 covers 13 residues. The V and J ends lost 4 bases and 3 bases respectively, with 10 bases between them. Per the germline V gene, CDR1 is SGHRS and CDR2 is YFSETQ. The CDR3 sequence: CASSGGHYTEAFF. The CDR3 DNA reads TGCGCCAGCAGCGGAGGACACTACACTGAAGCTTTCTTT.

The CDR3, as DNA: TGCAGCGTTGTCGGTGGGACAGGGTCCACCTACGAGCAGTACTTC. Its protein is CSVVGGTGSTYEQYF. The chain has TRBV29-1 and TRBJ2-7, with 9 nucleotides matching TRBD1. From germline, CDR1 is SQVTM and CDR2 ANQGSEA. The CDR3 consists of 15 residues. The junction had 9 bases not matched to a gene; V was cut back by 4 bases and J by 2 bases.

The V and J genes are TRBV28 and TRBJ2-7, with 9 bases that match TRBD2. This CDR3 is 18 amino acids long. Germline V gene data show CDR1 as MDHEN and CDR2 as SYDVKM. V lost 5 bases and J lost 0; bases outside the gene matches: 14. The CDR3 DNA is TGTGCCAGCAGTGTTTCGCGGTGGGGCGGGGGGGCCTCCTACGAGCAGTACTTC. This gives the protein CASSVSRWGGGASYEQYF.

J is TRBJ1-2 and V is TRBV5-5, with a weak D call TRBD1 (5 bases). The V gene's germline CDR1 is SGHKS and CDR2 YYEKEE (reference sequence). V lost 0 bases and J lost 1, with 16 bases in between. The CDR3 loop spans 17 amino acids. The CDR3 region has the DNA TGTGCCAGCAGCTTGGACATATCCGGGACGAATAACTATGGCTACACCTTC. Amino acids: CASSLDISGTNNYGYTF.

The CDR3 DNA reads TGTGCCAGCAGCGCCGGACTTCTAGAAGGCTATGGCTACACCTTC. Its protein is CASSAGLLEGYGYTF. The V gene is TRBV6-1, the J gene TRBJ1-2; D gene ambiguous. The CDR3 runs to 15 residues. Germline CDR1 is MNHNS and CDR2 is SASEGT. V was clipped by 6 bases and J by 4 bases, with 18 bases between them.

The chain couples TRBV6-5 to TRBJ2-1; D gene unclear. Germline assignment: CDR1 MNHEY and CDR2 SVGAGI. The CDR3 runs 13 residues. V was cut by 2 bases and J by 6 bases, with 8 bases left in between. For the CDR3, the DNA is TGTGCCAGCAGTTACGGGGAAGGCAATGAGCAGTTCTTC. This encodes CASSYGEGNEQFF.

The chain couples TRBV4-1 to TRBJ2-7; no clear D gene. The CDR3 is 15 amino acids. The V end lost 1 base, the J end lost 3 bases, and 13 bases lay between the germline ends. Germline V gives CDR1 MGHRA, CDR2 YSYEKL. CDR3 coding DNA: TGCGCCAGCAGCCAAGGATTTGGGGTTGGCTACGAGCAGTACTTC. Translation gives CASSQGFGVGYEQYF.

This clone showed up just once. V and J are TRBV2 and TRBJ1-1; D is perhaps TRBD1 (6 bases). This CDR3 comprises 13 residues. Looked up from germline, CDR1 is SNHLY and CDR2 is FYNNEI. The V and J ends lost 5 bases and 5 bases respectively, with 12 bases between them. The CDR3 sequence is CASSQRQGTEAFF. CDR3 sequence (DNA): TGTGCCAGCAGTCAACGTCAGGGGACTGAAGCTTTCTTT.